This T cell receptor beta chain was recorded in a study of blood T cell repertoires in COVID-19. Study at large: There were acute and convalescent COVID-19 samples, and they came from the United States, Italy and Spain. PBMCs, B-cell-depleted T cells, or T cells provided the cDNA or gDNA that made up the material.

V was clipped by 4 bases and J by 6 bases; unmatched bases: 5. The CDR3 is 13 amino acids. CDR1 is SGHDN, CDR2 FVKESK, per germline. Authors' methods: Reference gene primers were amplified, and this amplification served to estimate nucleated cell counts. TCRdb's copy holds only in-frame clones and misses some; the assay was immunoSEQ multiplex PCR. D and trimming were read from the DNA, whereas the V and J calls and clone size are those reported in that table. The sample records some 220,000 clones, 70% to 90% being singletons. The specimen was peripheral blood. The J gene is TRBJ1-1, the V gene TRBV14; 7 bases agree with TRBD1. This TCR derives from a woman in her late teens or twenties who had recovered from COVID-19. CDR3 in DNA: TGTGCCAGCAGCCTACAGGGGTTCTCTGAAGCTTTCTTT. This translates into CASSLQGFSEAFF.